The clone carrying this TCR beta chain was observed a handful of times. Its antigen is as yet unknown. The data derive from a study of post-analysis software for immune sequencing data. For the study at large: The disease courses spanned relapsing-remitting, secondary progressive and progressive-relapsing forms of multiple sclerosis. Study results and limitations: The normalized Chao1 diversity of multiple sclerosis patients was significantly lower than that of controls. Samples sharing a preparation batch grouped tightly together when assessed by F measure.

TCR beta cDNA libraries included unique molecular identifiers. Roughly 0.5 million cDNA molecules were obtained from roughly 0.93 to 9.6 million T cells. MiXCR was run by TCRdb on the PCR reads, yielding one entry per CDR3 protein. The repertoire consists of approximately 350,000 distinct CDR3 sequences, with approximately 38% occurring once and the leading ten covering around 15%. Sequenced material: blood. The sequence derives from a girl aged 5 to 17 with multiple sclerosis.

The CDR3: CASRTGTEETQYF. CDR3 in DNA: TGCGCCAGCCGGACCGGGACAGAAGAGACCCAGTACTTC. This sequence joins TRBV5-1 and TRBJ2-5, with 7 bases that match TRBD1. This CDR3 has 13 residues. V shed 7 bases, J shed 3 bases, and the junction held 6 bases outside the gene matches. CDR1 and CDR2 (germline): SGHRS, YFSETQ.